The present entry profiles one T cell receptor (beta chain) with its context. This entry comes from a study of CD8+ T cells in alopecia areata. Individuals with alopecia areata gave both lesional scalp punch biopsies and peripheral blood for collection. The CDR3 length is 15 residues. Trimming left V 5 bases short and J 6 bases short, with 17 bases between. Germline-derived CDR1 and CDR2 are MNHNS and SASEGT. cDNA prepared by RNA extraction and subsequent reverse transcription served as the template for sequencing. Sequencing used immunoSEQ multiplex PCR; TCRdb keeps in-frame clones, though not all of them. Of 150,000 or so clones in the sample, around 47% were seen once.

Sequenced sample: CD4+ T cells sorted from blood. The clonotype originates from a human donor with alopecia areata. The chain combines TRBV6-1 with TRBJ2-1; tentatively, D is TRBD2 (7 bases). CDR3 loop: CASSSHGLGGNEQFF. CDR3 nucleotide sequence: TGTGCCAGCAGTAGCCACGGACTAGGGGGCAATGAGCAGTTCTTC.